These 9 T cell receptor beta chains were all obtained from the same sample, sequenced in a study of monozygotic twins with inflammatory bowel disease. TCRdb reprocessed the 5' RACE reads, keeping one entry per CDR3 protein, no DNA. The ten most abundant clones cover under 3.5% of a sample with about 170,000 distinct CDR3 sequences. The material sequenced was blood. Source of these receptors: a human donor with ulcerative colitis or Crohn's disease, or a healthy co-twin of an affected twin (not recorded which).

The chain is built from TRBV28 and TRBJ2-7; as DNA is missing, the TRBD2 call by TCRdb cannot be tested. This CDR3 has 13 residues. CDR1 and CDR2 (germline): MDHEN, SYDVKM. CDR3 residues: CALGSDVSYEQYF. The full variable domain, its missing parts supplied by reference TRBV28 and TRBJ2-7, is DVKVTQSSRYLVKRTGEKVFLECVQDMDHENMFWYRQDPGLGLRLIYFSYDVKMKEKGDIPEGYSVSREKKERFSLILESASTNQTSMYLCALGSDVSYEQYFGPGTRLTVT.

The gene calls are TRBV10-3 and TRBJ2-2. In germline, CDR1 is ENHRY, CDR2 SYGVKD. The length of the CDR3 is 15 residues. The CDR3 here is CAIRASTGNTGELFF.

The chain recombines TRBV6-1 with TRBJ1-2. Germline V CDR1 and CDR2: MNHNS, SASEGT. The CDR3 is 15 amino acids. CDR3 in amino acids: CASSPRGGTKYGYTF.

The chain recombines TRBV18 with TRBJ2-3; absent DNA, TCRdb's TRBD2 call cannot be checked. This CDR3 spans 16 amino acids. Germline V gene lookup returns CDR1 KGHSH and CDR2 LQKENI. The CDR3 reads CASSPQPGLSTDTQYF.

The gene calls are TRBV11-2 and TRBJ2-7; TCRdb reports TRBD2, a call that lacks DNA to check it against. CDR1 SGHAT and CDR2 FQNNGV come from the germline V gene. This CDR3 has 18 residues. The CDR3 protein is CASSPTFPGLARTYEQYF. Full variable domain (remainder filled in from reference TRBV11-2 and TRBJ2-7): EAGVAQSPRYKIIEKRQSVAFWCNPISGHATLYWYQQILGQGPKLLIQFQNNGVVDDSQLPKDRFSAERLKGVDSTLKIQPAKLEDSAVYLCASSPTFPGLARTYEQYFGPGTRLTVT.

The chain employs TRBV7-2 and TRBJ2-7. The CDR3 has 14 amino acids. Germline assignment: CDR1 SGHTA and CDR2 FQGNSA. The CDR3 is CASSVASDSYEQYF. Full variable domain (outside the CDR3, taken from reference TRBV7-2 and TRBJ2-7): GAGVSQSPSNKVTEKGKDVELRCDPISGHTALYWYRQSLGQGLEFLIYFQGNSAPDKSGLPSDRFSAERTGGSVSTLTIQRTQQEDSAVYLCASSVASDSYEQYFGPGTRLTVT.

The chain recombines TRBV24-1 with TRBJ2-1. CDR3 size: 11 residues. Germline V lookup: CDR1 KGHDR, CDR2 SFDVKD. This CDR3 is CATSKNNEQFF.

The V and J genes are TRBV5-1 and TRBJ1-1; checking the TCRdb D call of TRBD1 is not possible without DNA. CDR3 length: 16 amino acids. The V gene's germline CDR1 is SGHRS and CDR2 YFSETQ. The CDR3 sequence: CASSLGTGGGRTEAFF.

This CDR3 is CASSDEGRGEETQYF. V is TRBV7-7 and J is TRBJ2-5; TCRdb's D call, TRBD2, is unchecked because there is no DNA. The CDR3 totals 15 residues. Germline CDR1 is SSHAT and CDR2 is FNYEAQ (reference sequence).